Listed here is a single TCR beta chain. Under the authors' procedure: Researchers report that nucleated cell counts were estimated from reference gene primer amplification. Data came from immunoSEQ multiplex PCR; TCRdb stores just in-frame clones and leaves some out. The DNA gave D and trimming, while V, J and clone size come from that table. The sample contains 150,000 to 200,000 clones, about 89% of which appear only once. The sample comes from a study of blood T cell repertoires in COVID-19. Germline loops: CDR1 SGHTA, CDR2 FQGNSA. Trimming left V 5 bases short and J 10 bases short, with 14 bases between. The CDR3 runs 12 residues.

The rearrangement uses TRBV7-2 and TRBJ1-1; a possible D gene is TRBD1 (6 bases). Sequenced material: peripheral blood. This sequence was found in a man between 18 and 29 years old who had recovered from COVID-19. CDR3 sequence (DNA): TGTGCCAGCAGCCCCACAGGGTGGGGAGCTTTCTTT. Amino acid sequence: CASSPTGWGAFF.